The 30 T cell receptor beta chains below were found in one sample sequenced in a study of shared clonotypes between healthy human individuals. Some clones are missing from TCRdb's copy, which holds only in-frame ones; the method was immunoSEQ multiplex PCR. The sample lists about 960,000 clones, approximately 80% seen once, with about 1.5% in the top ten. The specimen was memory CD4+ T cells sorted from blood. Regarding subset: CD45RA-negative fraction. Every receptor here comes from a man between 18 and 29 years old in good health.

CDR3 sequence reads: CASSSFFSGGRQETQYF. The DNA of the CDR3 is TGTGCCAGCAGTTCCTTTTTTAGCGGGGGCCGCCAAGAGACCCAGTACTTC. The chain employs TRBV2 and TRBJ2-5; 9 bases fit TRBD2. The J segment lost 1 base and the V segment lost 5 bases, leaving 11 bases of the junction unmatched. Germline V gene sequence: CDR1 SNHLY, CDR2 FYNNEI. The CDR3 is 17 residues long.

The chain recombines TRBV4-1 with TRBJ1-2; D is uncertain. The CDR3 sequence is 13 residues long. Trimming cost V 3 bases and J 10 bases, with 15 bases left between them. Germline V lookup: CDR1 MGHRA, CDR2 YSYEKL. The CDR3 is CASSHPSTAAYTF. The DNA for the CDR3 is TGCGCCAGCAGCCATCCCTCAACCGCGGCCTACACCTTC.

This clone came up a few times. The same CDR3 arises from other DNA sequences in this sample as well. The chain combines TRBV7-8 with TRBJ2-7; unclear D gene. Trimming cost V 1 base and J 4 bases, with 5 bases left between them. The CDR3 is made up of 12 amino acids. Germline values: CDR1 SGHVS, CDR2 FQNEAQ. CDR3 loop: CASSLVGYEQYF. Here the CDR3 DNA reads TGTGCCAGCAGCTTAGTGGGGTACGAGCAGTACTTC.

The V gene is TRBV4-1, the J gene TRBJ2-5, with TRBD2 as a possible D gene (5 bases). Trimming left V 4 bases short and J 4 bases short, with 22 bases between. Germline V lookup: CDR1 MGHRA, CDR2 YSYEKL. The CDR3 sequence is 17 residues long. Here the CDR3 reads CASSPGLAEGSRETQYF. DNA for the CDR3: TGCGCCAGCAGCCCTGGGCTAGCCGAGGGTTCCAGAGAGACCCAGTACTTC.

This clone was picked up a small number of times. The gene calls are TRBV10-1 and TRBJ2-3; weak D call: TRBD2 (6 bases). The CDR3 has 13 residues. Germline V gene lookup returns CDR1 WNHNN and CDR2 SYGVQD (reference sequence). Trimming pared 6 bases from V and 2 bases from J, leaving 9 bases between. CDR3 region: CASRRDATDTQYF. As DNA, the CDR3 is TGCGCCAGCAGGCGGGACGCCACAGATACGCAGTATTTT.

This clone was seen just once. V and J are TRBV5-5 and TRBJ1-2, with TRBD1 as a possible D gene (6 bases). This CDR3 region has 12 residues. Germline CDR1 reads SGHKS; CDR2 reads YYEKEE (reference sequence). With 2 bases removed from V and 8 bases from J, the gap between germline ends came to 10 bases. CDR3 bases: TGTGCCAGCAGCTTACAGGGTGGCGGCTACACCTTC. It translates to CASSLQGGGYTF.

With regard to this clone: Other DNA sequences of this sample code for an identical CDR3. The J gene is TRBJ1-5, the V gene TRBV6-5; D unclear. CDR1 MNHEY and CDR2 SVGAGI come from the germline V gene. The CDR3 totals 12 residues. V lost 5 bases and J 6 bases, leaving 8 bases between the germline ends. In DNA form, the CDR3 reads TGTGCCAGCAGTACCTCGGGTCAGCCCCAGCATTTT. Protein product: CASSTSGQPQHF.

J is TRBJ2-7 and V is TRBV11-1, with D maybe TRBD2 (6 bases). Between the trimmed V and J ends, which lost 3 bases and 2 bases, there was a span of 14 bases. The CDR3 extends over 15 amino acids. The germline gives CDR1 SGHAT, CDR2 FQDESV (reference sequence). The CDR3 nucleotides read TGTGCCAGCAGCTTGGGGCCGGGACTCACCTACGAGCAGTACTTC. Amino acids: CASSLGPGLTYEQYF.

The V gene is TRBV5-4, the J gene TRBJ2-3, with TRBD1 matching 10 bases. Germline V gene lookup returns CDR1 SGHNT and CDR2 YYREEE (reference sequence). The junction had 10 bases not matched to a gene; V was cut back by 3 bases and J by 3 bases. CDR3 length: 17 residues. Here the CDR3 reads CASSSKYGTGETDTQYF. Written as DNA, the CDR3 is TGTGCCAGCAGCTCAAAATACGGGACAGGGGAAACAGATACGCAGTATTTT. The full variable domain, rest sourced from reference TRBV5-4 and TRBJ2-3, is ETGVTQSPTHLIKTRGQQVTLRCSSQSGHNTVSWYQQALGQGPQFIFQYYREEENGRGNFPPRFSGLQFPNYSSELNVNALELDDSALYLCASSSKYGTGETDTQYFGPGTRLTVL.

The gene calls are TRBV7-2 and TRBJ2-7, with D possibly matching TRBD2 (5 bases). The CDR3 sequence is 13 residues long. V was trimmed by 9 bases and J by 0 bases, leaving 12 bases between them. Germline CDR1 and CDR2: SGHTA and FQGNSA. The CDR3 loop is CASLAGLSYEQYF. CDR3 nucleotides: TGTGCCAGTCTCGCCGGACTCTCCTACGAGCAGTACTTC.

This chain links TRBV2 with TRBJ1-6, with D perhaps TRBD1 (6 bases). V was shortened by 4 bases and J by 6 bases, with 13 bases between the two germline ends. Per the germline V gene, CDR1 is SNHLY and CDR2 is FYNNEI. This CDR3 has 15 residues. CDR3 residues: CASSGERGGNSPLHF. For the CDR3, the DNA is TGTGCCAGCAGTGGGGAAAGGGGGGGTAATTCACCCCTCCACTTT.

V is TRBV4-1 and J is TRBJ2-5; 9 nucleotides align to TRBD1. The CDR3 totals 17 residues. Germline V lookup: CDR1 MGHRA, CDR2 YSYEKL. The J segment lost 5 bases and the V segment lost 4 bases, leaving 14 bases of the junction unmatched. The chain's CDR3 is CASSPGPDRGVRETQYF. In DNA, the CDR3 is TGCGCCAGCAGCCCTGGGCCCGACAGGGGGGTCAGGGAGACCCAGTACTTC.

The chain couples TRBV5-4 to TRBJ2-7; maybe TRBD1 (5 bases). This CDR3 has 15 amino acids. Deletions cut 5 bases from V and 3 bases from J, with 18 bases between. The germline V gene has CDR1 SGHNT and CDR2 YYREEE (reference sequence). This chain's CDR3 is CASSYIGAGSYEQYF. The CDR3 region has the DNA TGTGCCAGCAGTTATATAGGGGCAGGCAGCTACGAGCAGTACTTC.

The chain couples TRBV30 to TRBJ1-2, with 10 bases fitting TRBD1. Trimming cost V 3 bases and J 3 bases; bases outside gene matches: 4. CDR1 GTSNPN and CDR2 SVGIG come from the germline V gene (reference sequence). The CDR3 length is 14 residues. The CDR3, as DNA: TGTGCCTGGAGAGCGGACAGGGGGGACTATGGCTACACCTTC. Residues: CAWRADRGDYGYTF.

The chain employs TRBV29-1 and TRBJ2-2; 8 positions agree with TRBD1. V was pared by 7 bases and J by 2 bases, with 6 bases of the junction left unmatched. The CDR3 spans 14 residues. The germline V gene encodes CDR1 SQVTM and CDR2 ANQGSEA. The CDR3 DNA is TGCAGCGCCCTGGACAGGGTTAACACCGGGGAGCTGTTTTTT. It specifies CSALDRVNTGELFF.

CDR3 in amino acids: CASTARAVEQYF. The CDR3 region has the DNA TGTGCCAGCACCGCGCGGGCGGTCGAGCAGTACTTC. V and J are TRBV28 and TRBJ2-7; TRBD2 might be the D (5 bases). The V end was cut by 7 bases, the J end by 6 bases, with 13 bases between. This CDR3 spans 12 amino acids. CDR1 is MDHEN, CDR2 SYDVKM, per germline.

The gene calls are TRBV19 and TRBJ1-2, with D uncertain. Germline values: CDR1 LNHDA, CDR2 SQIVND (reference sequence). The length of the CDR3 is 12 residues. Trimming removed 6 bases at V and 2 bases at J, with 7 bases between. CDR3 sequence (DNA): TGTGCCAGTAGGAACAAAAACTATGGCTACACCTTC. Its protein is CASRNKNYGYTF. The whole variable domain, filled in from reference TRBV19 and TRBJ1-2, reads DGGITQSPKYLFRKEGQNVTLSCEQNLNHDAMYWYRQDPGQGLRLIYYSQIVNDFQKGDIAEGYSVSREKKESFPLTVTSAQKNPTAFYLCASRNKNYGYTFGSGTRLTVV.

Only one count was recorded for this clone. Other DNA sequences from this sample encode an identical CDR3 as well. CDR3 region: CASSLSGYGYTF. In DNA form, the CDR3 reads TGTGCCAGCAGTTTATCAGGCTATGGCTACACCTTC. The V gene is TRBV27, the J gene TRBJ1-2, with D unresolved. The V and J ends lost 0 bases and 4 bases respectively, with 3 bases between them. This CDR3 region has 12 residues. The germline CDR1 and CDR2 sequences are MNHEY and SMNVEV (reference sequence).

The chain couples TRBV19 to TRBJ2-7; possibly TRBD2 for D (5 bases). Germline CDR1 LNHDA, CDR2 SQIVND (reference sequence). Trimming cost V 4 bases and J 0 bases, with 16 bases left between them. CDR3 size: 16 residues. The CDR3 DNA follows: TGTGCCAGTAGTACGCAAGGAGGCCCAAGCTCCTACGAGCAGTACTTC. Amino acid sequence: CASSTQGGPSSYEQYF. Based on the CDR3 plus reference TRBV19 and TRBJ2-7, the full variable domain is DGGITQSPKYLFRKEGQNVTLSCEQNLNHDAMYWYRQDPGQGLRLIYYSQIVNDFQKGDIAEGYSVSREKKESFPLTVTSAQKNPTAFYLCASSTQGGPSSYEQYFGPGTRLTVT.

The gene calls are TRBV29-1 and TRBJ2-5; D is undetermined. CDR1 is SQVTM, CDR2 ANQGSEA, per germline. The V and J ends lost 6 bases and 5 bases respectively, with 10 bases between them. This CDR3 has 11 residues. The CDR3: CSVTSLETQYF. CDR3 bases: TGCAGCGTGACCTCCCTGGAGACCCAGTACTTC.

This chain joins TRBV28 and TRBJ1-1, with D perhaps TRBD1 (5 bases). Germline assignment: CDR1 MDHEN and CDR2 SYDVKM. CDR3 length: 14 amino acids. V was shortened by 6 bases and J by 1 base, with 12 bases between the two germline ends. In DNA, the CDR3 is TGTGCCAGCAGCATAGGGGCGTCGAACACTGAAGCTTTCTTT. Its translation: CASSIGASNTEAFF.

This chain uses TRBV2 with TRBJ1-2, with TRBD1 matching over 9 bases. Losses at the gene ends were 7 bases for V and 5 bases for J; bases not matched to a gene: 5. The V gene's germline CDR1 is SNHLY and CDR2 FYNNEI. The CDR3 covers 13 residues. DNA of the CDR3: TGTGCCAGCAAATTCGGGACAGGGTATGGCTACACCTTC. This translates into CASKFGTGYGYTF. Full variable domain (rest looked up from reference TRBV2 and TRBJ1-2): EPEVTQTPSHQVTQMGQEVILRCVPISNHLYFYWYRQILGQKVEFLVSFYNNEISEKSEIFDDQFSVERPDGSNFTLKIRSTKLEDSAMYFCASKFGTGYGYTFGSGTRLTVV.

Worth noting for this clone: At the DNA level, this CDR3 is encoded by other sequences in the same sample as well. The chain couples TRBV18 to TRBJ1-1; the D gene is possibly TRBD1 (5 bases). Germline V gene sequence: CDR1 KGHSH, CDR2 LQKENI. CDR3 size: 13 residues. The V and J ends lost 6 bases and 0 bases respectively, with 8 bases between them. The CDR3 DNA follows: TGTGCCAGCTCCAAGGACATGAACACTGAAGCTTTCTTT. Translation: CASSKDMNTEAFF. Supplemented by reference TRBV18 and TRBJ1-1, the full variable domain reads NAGVMQNPRHLVRRRGQEARLRCSPMKGHSHVYWYRQLPEEGLKFMVYLQKENIIDESGMPKERFSAEFPKEGPSILRIQQVVRGDSAAYFCASSKDMNTEAFFGQGTRLTVV.

This clone was counted only a few times. Just one base apart from a much larger clone, this may be a read error. This chain links TRBV6-5 with TRBJ2-5; no firm D call. Trimming removed 6 bases from V and 3 bases from J, with 5 bases in between. Germline loops: CDR1 MNHEY, CDR2 SVGAGI. The CDR3 sequence is 11 residues long. CDR3 nucleotides: TGTGCCAGCAGCATAAAAGAGACCCAGTACTTC. Translating gives CASSIKETQYF.

The gene calls are TRBV4-1 and TRBJ2-3, with D possibly matching TRBD2 (6 bases). The CDR3 loop spans 14 amino acids. The germline CDR1 and CDR2 sequences are MGHRA and YSYEKL. Trimming pared 0 bases from V and 2 bases from J, leaving 6 bases between. The CDR3 bases are TGCGCCAGCAGCCAAGAGCGGGACACAGATACGCAGTATTTT. It encodes CASSQERDTDTQYF.

The V gene is TRBV5-4, the J gene TRBJ1-1; tentative D call: TRBD1 (6 bases). V was trimmed by 9 bases and J by 1 base, leaving 22 bases between them. Germline V lookup: CDR1 SGHNT, CDR2 YYREEE (reference sequence). The CDR3 is 16 residues long. CDR3 sequence reads: CATQRGGRGGNTEAFF. CDR3 in DNA: TGTGCCACCCAGAGGGGGGGCAGAGGGGGGAACACTGAAGCTTTCTTT.

The CDR3: CASSRTGSNNYGYTF. Here the CDR3 DNA reads TGTGCCAGCAGTCGGACAGGGAGTAATAACTATGGCTACACCTTC. The V and J genes are TRBV6-6 and TRBJ1-2; 8 bases agree with TRBD1. This CDR3 contains 15 residues. The germline gives CDR1 MNHNY, CDR2 SVGAGI (reference sequence). Trimming removed 5 bases from V and 1 base from J; junction bases left unmatched: 6.

The count of this clone is one. Other DNA sequences from this sample encode an identical CDR3 as well. The chain carries TRBV2 and TRBJ2-3; tentative D call: TRBD1 (5 bases). The CDR3 is made up of 12 amino acids. Per the germline V gene, CDR1 is SNHLY and CDR2 is FYNNEI. The V end lost 8 bases, the J end lost 1 base, and 7 bases lay between the germline ends. DNA of the CDR3: TGTGCCAGCTCACAGGGCACAGATACGCAGTATTTT. This sequence encodes CASSQGTDTQYF.

V and J are TRBV28 and TRBJ1-1; 9 positions match TRBD1. V was pared by 8 bases and J by 4 bases, with 11 bases of the junction left unmatched. In germline, CDR1 is MDHEN, CDR2 SYDVKM. The CDR3 extends over 15 amino acids. In DNA, the CDR3 is TGTGCCAGCTCCCTACAGGGGGCGAGGGGCACTGAAGCTTTCTTT. Residues: CASSLQGARGTEAFF.

The chain employs TRBV6-5 and TRBJ1-2; D is uncertain. Germline CDR1 and CDR2: MNHEY and SVGAGI. The CDR3 has 11 residues. Trimming removed 4 bases at V and 7 bases at J, with 7 bases between. The CDR3 loop reads CASSSEFGYTF. CDR3 DNA: TGTGCCAGCAGTTCCGAGTTTGGCTACACCTTC.